This T cell receptor (beta chain) was retrieved from a study of shared T cell receptors in the human thymus. Sequencing was performed with immunoSEQ multiplex PCR; in TCRdb, only in-frame clones are kept and a portion is missing. In the table there are hundreds of thousands of clones, around 85% of which are singletons. This CDR3 contains 12 residues. Trimming removed 8 bases at V and 4 bases at J, with 11 bases between. CDR1 is MNHNY and CDR2 is SVGAGI in the germline V gene (reference sequence). The same data also contributed to another study, on human thymus T cells.

The sequence derives from a girl under three years old with a congenital heart defect. The source material was thymocytes. The rearrangement uses TRBV6-6 and TRBJ1-2; D gene uncertain. The CDR3 loop reads CASGRAGYGYTF. CDR3 in DNA: TGTGCCAGCGGAAGGGCGGGCTATGGCTACACCTTC.